These 7 T cell receptor beta chains came from one sample sequenced in a study of T cell repertoires in cytomegalovirus infection. MiXCR, run by TCRdb on the reads, gives a single entry per CDR3 protein. The profile shows roughly 990,000 distinct CDR3 sequences, roughly 30% of them singletons. No cognate antigen is known for these TCRs. Sequencing was performed on cultured CD8+ T cells from PBMCs, taken from culture after CMV antigen stimulation. These receptors were taken from a human donor in good health (CMV status not recorded). Some clones in this sample may be carry-over from other donors' samples.

In its sample, this clonotype was seen a few times. This chain joins TRBV28 and TRBJ2-7, with D perhaps TRBD1 (6 bases). The CDR3 length is 14 residues. CDR1 MDHEN and CDR2 SYDVKM come from the germline V gene. Trimming removed 5 bases from V and 5 bases from J, with 16 bases in between. Written as DNA, the CDR3 is TGTGCCAGCAGTCCTGTGGACAGTCCCCACGAGCAGTACGTC. Translation: CASSPVDSPHEQYV.

This clonotype turned up a few times. The chain employs TRBV12-3 or TRBV12-4 and TRBJ1-2; D may be TRBD1 (6 bases). This CDR3 spans 13 amino acids. The V end was cut by 3 bases, the J end by 7 bases, with 12 bases between. In DNA form, the CDR3 reads TGTGCCAGCAGTTTTGAACAGGGCGTTGGCTACACCTTC. Translating gives CASSFEQGVGYTF.

The rearrangement joins TRBV2 to TRBJ1-1; a possible D gene is TRBD1 (5 bases). The CDR3 contains 14 residues. V shed 9 bases and J shed 5 bases, with 19 bases lying between them. Per the germline V gene, CDR1 is SNHLY and CDR2 is FYNNEI. CDR3 amino acids: CARIEYGTGTEAFF. The CDR3 coding sequence is TGTGCCAGGATAGAGTACGGGACGGGTACTGAAGCTTTCTTT.

The chain couples TRBV7-8 to TRBJ2-3, with 8 bases lining up with TRBD2. V was pared by 1 base and J by 2 bases, with 5 bases of the junction left unmatched. CDR1 is SGHVS, CDR2 FQNEAQ, per germline. The length of the CDR3 is 16 residues. The chain's CDR3 is CASSLEIAGPTDTQYF. CDR3 nucleotides: TGTGCCAGCAGCTTAGAAATAGCGGGGCCCACAGATACGCAGTATTTT.

The chain recombines TRBV5-5 with TRBJ2-7; no reliable D call. There are 15 residues in the CDR3. Germline CDR1 SGHKS, CDR2 YYEKEE (reference sequence). V lost 0 bases, J lost 2 bases, and 12 bases lay in between. CDR3 sequence: CASSLGPTAAYEQYV. In nucleotides, the CDR3 is TGTGCCAGCAGCTTGGGACCCACGGCGGCCTACGAGCAGTACGTC.

This clonotype was detected only a few times. The gene calls are TRBV7-9 and TRBJ2-1; 7 positions agree with TRBD2. Germline CDR1 and CDR2: SEHNR and FQNEAQ (reference sequence). Trimming took 2 bases from V and 13 from J; bases not matched to a gene: 26. This CDR3 comprises 19 residues. The CDR3, as DNA: TGTGCCAGCAGCTTATCTAGCGGAGGACCGAACAATGAGCACATCGGCCAGTTCTTC. Protein sequence: CASSLSSGGPNNEHIGQFF.

The chain joins TRBV7-9 to TRBJ2-2; 7 positions agree with TRBD2. The CDR3 consists of 18 residues. The V gene end was trimmed by 5 bases and the J gene end by 3 bases; junction bases not matched to a gene: 15. CDR1 and CDR2 from the germline V gene are SEHNR and FQNEAQ (reference sequence). The CDR3 here is CASSRKRTSPPYTGELFF. CDR3 DNA sequence: TGTGCCAGCAGCCGAAAACGGACTAGTCCTCCTTACACCGGGGAGCTGTTTTTT.